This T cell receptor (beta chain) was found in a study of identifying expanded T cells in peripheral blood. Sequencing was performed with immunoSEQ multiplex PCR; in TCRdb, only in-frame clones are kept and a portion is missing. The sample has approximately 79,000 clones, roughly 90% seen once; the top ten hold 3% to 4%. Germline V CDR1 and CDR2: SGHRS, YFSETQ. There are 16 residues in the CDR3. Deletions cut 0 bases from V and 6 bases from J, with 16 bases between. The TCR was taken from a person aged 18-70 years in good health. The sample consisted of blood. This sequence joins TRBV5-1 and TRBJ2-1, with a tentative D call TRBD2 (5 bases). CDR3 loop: CASSLAKAVVGNEQFF. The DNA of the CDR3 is TGCGCCAGCAGCTTGGCCAAAGCGGTAGTGGGCAATGAGCAGTTCTTC.